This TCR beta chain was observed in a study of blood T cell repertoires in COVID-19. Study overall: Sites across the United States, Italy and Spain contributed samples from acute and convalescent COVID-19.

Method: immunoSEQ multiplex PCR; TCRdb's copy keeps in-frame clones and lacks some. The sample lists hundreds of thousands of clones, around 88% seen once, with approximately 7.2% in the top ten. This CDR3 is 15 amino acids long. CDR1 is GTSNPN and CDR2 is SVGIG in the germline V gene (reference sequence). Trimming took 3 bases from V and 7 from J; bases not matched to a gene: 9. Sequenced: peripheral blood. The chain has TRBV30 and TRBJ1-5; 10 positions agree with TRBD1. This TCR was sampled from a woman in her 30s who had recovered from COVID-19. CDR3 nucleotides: TGTGCCTGGAGCGGGGGACAGGGGTGGAACCAGCCCCAGCATTTT. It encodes CAWSGGQGWNQPQHF. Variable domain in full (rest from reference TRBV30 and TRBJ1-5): SQTIHQWPATLVQPVGSPLSLECTVEGTSNPNLYWYRQAAGRGLQLLFYSVGIGQISSEVPQNLSASRPQDRQFILSSKKLLLSDSGFYLCAWSGGQGWNQPQHFGDGTRLSIL.